These 15 T cell receptor beta chains share one sample of origin, sequenced in a study of read filtering for tumor transcriptome and immune sequencing. Molecular barcoded adaptors covering alpha/delta and beta/gamma chains were used on roughly 370 ng RNA. TCRdb processed the reads anew with MiXCR; each CDR3 protein has one entry. Here the sample spans 40,000 to 50,000 distinct CDR3 sequences, about an eighth being singletons. What was sequenced was a population of CD138-negative cells sorted from bone marrow. These receptors all come from a donor at least 40 years old with multiple myeloma.

The sample holds many counts of this clonotype. V is TRBV5-1 and J is TRBJ2-1; 11 bases agree with TRBD2. The CDR3 length is 16 residues. Germline CDR1 is SGHRS and CDR2 is YFSETQ. The V gene end was trimmed by 1 base and the J gene end by 7 bases; junction bases not matched to a gene: 7. As DNA, the CDR3 is TGCGCCAGCAGCTTGCTTCCGGCTAGCGGGGGGAATGAGCAGTTCTTC. It yields the protein CASSLLPASGGNEQFF.

This clonotype was seen a handful of times. This could be a read error, since a much larger clone is one nucleotide away. It is likely a read error, because the conserved phenylalanine at the end of the CDR3 is missing. V gene TRBV10-3 combines with J gene TRBJ1-1; a possible D gene is TRBD1 (5 bases). Trimming shortened V by 2 bases and J by 10 bases, and 8 bases separated the two germline ends. CDR1 is ENHRY and CDR2 is SYGVKD in the germline V gene. This CDR3 has 11 residues. The CDR3 protein is CAISEAGGAFY. CDR3 sequence (DNA): TGTGCCATCAGTGAGGCGGGGGGAGCTTTCTAT.

At least ten counts were recorded for this clonotype. This sequence joins TRBV7-9 and TRBJ1-5; TRBD1 might be the D (5 bases). Between the trimmed V and J ends, which lost 5 bases and 4 bases, there was a span of 18 bases. This CDR3 spans 16 amino acids. Germline V lookup: CDR1 SEHNR, CDR2 FQNEAQ (reference sequence). In DNA form, the CDR3 reads TGTGCCAGCAGCCAAGGGGATTGGGGACTGAATCAGCCCCAGCATTTT. Encoded protein: CASSQGDWGLNQPQHF.

V gene TRBV6-6 combines with J gene TRBJ2-7, with 9 bases identical to TRBD1. The V segment lost 4 bases and the J segment 3 bases; nucleotides outside the gene matches: 4. The CDR3 contains 14 residues. Germline CDR1 reads MNHNY; CDR2 reads SVGAGI (reference sequence). In DNA, the CDR3 is TGTGCCAGCAGTTTCACGACAGGGGGCTACGAGCAGTACTTC. This codes for CASSFTTGGYEQYF.

As regards this clonotype: This clone may be a read error of a much larger clone one base away. The V call is TRBV4-1, the J call TRBJ1-1, with 7 bases lining up with TRBD1. V lost 2 bases and J lost 4; bases outside the gene matches: 10. The CDR3 extends over 16 amino acids. Germline V gene sequence: CDR1 MGHRA, CDR2 YSYEKL. The CDR3 coding sequence is TGCGCCAGCAGCCAAAAGGGGCGACAGGGTAGCACTGAAGCTTTCTTT. This codes for CASSQKGRQGSTEAFF.

The sample holds many counts of this clonotype. The rearrangement uses TRBV3-1 and TRBJ2-1; 7 bases are shared with TRBD2. The CDR3 has 19 residues. J was trimmed by 7 bases and V by 3 bases; bases with no gene match: 21. The V gene's germline CDR1 is LGHDT and CDR2 YNNKEL (reference sequence). This CDR3 reads CASSHRLGQGPGRRNEQFF. DNA for the CDR3: TGTGCCAGCAGCCATCGCCTGGGGCAGGGACCCGGGAGGAGGAATGAGCAGTTCTTC.

This clonotype was counted at least ten times. The V and J genes are TRBV29-1 and TRBJ2-1; TRBD2 matches at 15 bases. The germline gives CDR1 SQVTM, CDR2 ANQGSEA. V dropped 6 bases and J dropped 7; count of bases not matched to a gene: 10. CDR3 length: 16 amino acids. The CDR3 loop reads CSVLGLAGGPRNEQFF. CDR3 DNA sequence: TGCAGCGTCCTCGGACTAGCGGGAGGGCCTAGGAATGAGCAGTTCTTC.

This clonotype was picked up many times. The genes are TRBV7-9 and TRBJ2-1, with 7 nucleotides matching TRBD2. The CDR3 runs to 15 residues. Germline-derived CDR1 and CDR2 are SEHNR and FQNEAQ (reference sequence). V dropped 0 bases and J dropped 7; count of bases not matched to a gene: 6. The CDR3 loop reads CASSLAGGPLNEQFF. The CDR3 DNA reads TGTGCCAGCAGCTTAGCGGGAGGGCCTTTAAATGAGCAGTTCTTC.

This clonotype appeared many times. The chain is built from TRBV11-2 and TRBJ2-7; a weak D match, TRBD1 (5 bases). The CDR3 is made up of 11 amino acids. V was pared by 8 bases and J by 4 bases, with 9 bases between. Germline loops: CDR1 SGHAT, CDR2 FQNNGV. Here the CDR3 reads CASVGAYEQYF. The CDR3 DNA follows: TGTGCCAGCGTAGGGGCTTACGAGCAGTACTTC. The full variable domain, completed using reference TRBV11-2 and TRBJ2-7, is EAGVAQSPRYKIIEKRQSVAFWCNPISGHATLYWYQQILGQGPKLLIQFQNNGVVDDSQLPKDRFSAERLKGVDSTLKIQPAKLEDSAVYLCASVGAYEQYFGPGTRLTVT.

The sample holds a few counts of this clonotype. The chain combines TRBV21-1 with TRBJ2-1; the D call TRBD2 from the table was never checked on the DNA. TRBV21-1 corresponds to a pseudogene. The CDR3 is made up of 17 amino acids. CDR3 DNA sequence: TGTGCCAGCAGCAACCTGGGTGGGACTAGCGGGAGGAATGAGCAGTTCTTC. Protein: CASSNLGGTSGRNEQFF.

In this sample, this clonotype turned up a few times. V usage is TRBV29-1 and J usage is TRBJ1-2; perhaps TRBD1 as D (6 bases). The CDR3 contains 14 residues. Trimming shortened V by 6 bases and J by 4 bases, and 18 bases separated the two germline ends. CDR1 is SQVTM and CDR2 is ANQGSEA in the germline V gene. The CDR3: CSVEEAGASYGYTF. DNA for the CDR3: TGCAGCGTCGAGGAAGCAGGGGCGAGCTATGGCTACACCTTC.

Only a few counts were recorded for this clonotype. The rearrangement uses TRBV5-1 and TRBJ2-5, with 11 bases that match TRBD2. V shed 0 bases, J shed 2 bases, and the junction held 6 bases outside the gene matches. The CDR3 loop spans 17 amino acids. CDR1 SGHRS and CDR2 YFSETQ come from the germline V gene. The CDR3 sequence is CASSLGLAGPRQETQYF. The CDR3 bases are TGCGCCAGCAGCTTGGGACTAGCGGGACCGAGGCAAGAGACCCAGTACTTC. Using reference TRBV5-1 and TRBJ2-5 for the parts outside the CDR3, the full variable domain is KAGVTQTPRYLIKTRGQQVTLSCSPISGHRSVSWYQQTPGQGLQFLFEYFSETQRNKGNFPGRFSGRQFSNSRSEMNVSTLELGDSALYLCASSLGLAGPRQETQYFGPGTRLLVL.

Many counts were recorded for this clonotype. The chain joins TRBV6-5 to TRBJ2-7, with 10 bases identical to TRBD2. CDR1 and CDR2 from the germline V gene are MNHEY and SVGAGI. V gave up 6 bases and J gave up 0 bases; unmatched junction bases: 2. This CDR3 contains 14 residues. CDR3 nucleotides: TGTGCCAGCAGGGCTAGCGGGAGCTCCTACGAGCAGTACTTC. It encodes CASRASGSSYEQYF.

The genes are TRBV7-9 and TRBJ1-1; D is uncertain. The germline CDR1 and CDR2 sequences are SEHNR and FQNEAQ (reference sequence). Trimming left V 8 bases short and J 1 base short, with 8 bases between. The CDR3 covers 12 residues. CDR3 nucleotides: TGTGCCAGCCGGCTAGGGAACACTGAAGCTTTCTTT. Translation: CASRLGNTEAFF.

This clonotype showed up just a few times. A much more abundant neighbour one base away suggests this may be a read error. Here the CDR3 omits its conserved ending phenylalanine or tryptophan, so a read error is the likely source. The chain is built from TRBV2 and TRBJ1-2; maybe TRBD1 (6 bases). V was pared by 2 bases and J by 5 bases, with 9 bases between. Germline CDR1 reads SNHLY; CDR2 reads FYNNEI. The CDR3 is made up of 13 amino acids. The CDR3 is CASSETGSYGYTI. The CDR3 coding sequence is TGTGCCAGCAGTGAAACAGGGAGTTATGGCTACACCATC.